The 13 T cell receptor beta chains reported below all come from one sample, sequenced in a study of CD8 T cells in ankylosing spondylitis. MiXCR, run by TCRdb on the 5' RACE reads, gives a single entry per CDR3 protein. The top ten clones hold 6% of a sample with 150,000 to 200,000 distinct CDR3 sequences, 30% to 40% of them seen once. The sample comprised synovial fluid, either unsorted or a sorted T cell fraction (not recorded which). The receptor source for this set is a male donor with ankylosing spondylitis.

The chain is built from TRBV12-3 or TRBV12-4 and TRBJ2-2; weak D call: TRBD1 (5 bases). Trimming took off 7 bases at V and 0 bases at J, with 15 bases between the two ends. The CDR3 is made up of 16 amino acids. Written as DNA, the CDR3 is TGTGCCAGCAAGGCCAGGTGGGGCCCGAACACCGGGGAGCTGTTTTTT. It translates to CASKARWGPNTGELFF.

The chain recombines TRBV7-7 with TRBJ2-1, with D perhaps TRBD2 (5 bases). Germline CDR1 and CDR2: SSHAT and FNYEAQ (reference sequence). The ends were cut back, 5 bases at V and 6 bases at J, with 14 bases in the middle. This CDR3 contains 14 residues. Here the CDR3 reads CASSLLGAVNEQFF. CDR3 in DNA: TGTGCCAGCAGCCTTTTGGGAGCGGTCAATGAGCAGTTCTTC. Filled out from reference TRBV7-7 and TRBJ2-1, the complete variable domain reads GAGVSQSPRYKVTKRGQDVTLRCDPISSHATLYWYQQALGQGPEFLTYFNYEAQPDKSGLPSDRFSAERPEGSISTLTIQRTEQRDSAMYRCASSLLGAVNEQFFGPGTRLTVL.

The V gene is TRBV6-1, the J gene TRBJ1-1; D possibly corresponds to TRBD1 (6 bases). The CDR3 spans 14 residues. V was trimmed by 5 bases and J by 3 bases, leaving 13 bases between them. From germline, CDR1 is MNHNS and CDR2 SASEGT. CDR3 sequence reads: CASSTGTPYTEAFF. In DNA form, the CDR3 reads TGTGCCAGCAGTACCGGGACACCCTACACTGAAGCTTTCTTT.

This chain joins TRBV19 and TRBJ1-1; D gene unclear. CDR1 is LNHDA, CDR2 SQIVND, per germline (reference sequence). The CDR3 consists of 13 residues. Trimming cost V 8 bases and J 1 base, with 11 bases left between them. CDR3 nucleotide sequence: TGTGCCAGTGTCTTACGGGGGAACACTGAAGCTTTCTTT. Its translation: CASVLRGNTEAFF.

This clonotype was counted many times. The chain employs TRBV7-8 and TRBJ2-1; D is perhaps TRBD2 (6 bases). Trimming stripped 0 bases from V and 1 base from J, with 10 bases between. Germline lookup yields CDR1 SGHVS and CDR2 FQNEAQ. The length of the CDR3 is 16 residues. Here the CDR3 reads CASSLAPGGSYNEQFF. The CDR3 DNA sequence: TGTGCCAGCAGCTTAGCCCCTGGGGGGTCCTACAATGAGCAGTTCTTC.

This clonotype appeared a few times. The chain has TRBV13 and TRBJ1-2; D not resolved. This CDR3 is 15 amino acids long. Trimming cost V 0 bases and J 4 bases, with 12 bases left between them. CDR1 PRHDT and CDR2 FYEKMQ come from the germline V gene (reference sequence). The CDR3 sequence: CASSLGLMGPYGYTF. In DNA form, the CDR3 reads TGTGCCAGCAGCTTAGGCCTAATGGGCCCCTATGGCTACACCTTC.

The J gene is TRBJ2-7, the V gene TRBV20-1, with 7 positions matching TRBD1. The CDR3 covers 12 residues. The junction had 3 bases not matched to a gene; V was cut back by 5 bases and J by 2 bases. From germline, CDR1 is DFQATT and CDR2 SNEGSKA (reference sequence). CDR3: CSARQGTYEQYF. The CDR3 DNA reads TGCAGTGCTCGACAGGGCACCTACGAGCAGTACTTC.

This clonotype was counted only a few times. The gene calls are TRBV13 and TRBJ1-1; the D gene is possibly TRBD1 (5 bases). Trimming left V 6 bases short and J 6 bases short, with 23 bases between. The CDR3 totals 16 residues. CDR1 and CDR2 from the germline V gene are PRHDT and FYEKMQ (reference sequence). The CDR3 sequence is CASRLNRYLGRPEAFF. In nucleotides, the CDR3 is TGTGCCAGCAGACTGAACAGGTATTTGGGACGGCCTGAAGCTTTCTTT.

The chain combines TRBV6-2 or TRBV6-3 with TRBJ2-1; TRBD1 agrees at 10 bases. The CDR3 sequence is 15 residues long. Germline loops: CDR1 MNHEY, CDR2 SVGEGT. V lost 2 bases to trimming and J lost 7 bases; unmatched junction nucleotides: 5. This CDR3 is CASSYRTGGMNEQFF. CDR3 nucleotides: TGTGCCAGCAGTTACAGGACAGGGGGGATGAATGAGCAGTTCTTC.

This clonotype has more than one count but fewer than ten. This chain uses TRBV5-1 with TRBJ2-7; a possible D gene is TRBD2 (6 bases). The CDR3 spans 15 residues. CDR1 is SGHRS, CDR2 YFSETQ, per germline. V was pared by 2 bases and J by 3 bases, with 15 bases between. The CDR3 sequence is CASSFLAEPSYEQYF. For the CDR3, the DNA is TGCGCCAGCAGCTTCTTAGCGGAGCCCAGCTACGAGCAGTACTTC.

CDR3 sequence (DNA): TGCAGCGTTGAACAGATAAACATTCAGTACTTC. Its translation: CSVEQINIQYF. This rearrangement joins TRBV29-1 to TRBJ2-4; D gene uncertain. This CDR3 comprises 11 residues. CDR1 and CDR2 from the germline V gene are SQVTM and ANQGSEA. The germline V and J ends were trimmed by 2 bases and 6 bases, with 5 bases remaining between them.

This clonotype showed up many times. V and J are TRBV5-6 and TRBJ1-2, with TRBD1 matching 7 bases. The V segment lost 4 bases and the J segment 4 bases; nucleotides outside the gene matches: 4. This CDR3 has 13 residues. Germline CDR1 SGHDT, CDR2 YYEEEE. The CDR3 sequence is CASSPPGGYGYTF. DNA of the CDR3: TGTGCCAGCAGCCCGCCAGGGGGCTATGGCTACACCTTC.

V is TRBV5-6 and J is TRBJ2-1, with 8 bases matching TRBD1. The CDR3 is 15 amino acids. The trim removed 6 bases at V and 4 bases at J, leaving 9 bases unmatched. Germline V gives CDR1 SGHDT, CDR2 YYEEEE. The CDR3 sequence is CASTYGTGVYNEQFF. Written as DNA, the CDR3 is TGTGCCAGCACATACGGGACAGGAGTTTACAATGAGCAGTTCTTC. The full variable domain, its missing parts supplied by reference TRBV5-6 and TRBJ2-1, is DAGVTQSPTHLIKTRGQQVTLRCSPKSGHDTVSWYQQALGQGPQFIFQYYEEEERQRGNFPDRFSGHQFPNYSSELNVNALLLGDSALYLCASTYGTGVYNEQFFGPGTRLTVL.